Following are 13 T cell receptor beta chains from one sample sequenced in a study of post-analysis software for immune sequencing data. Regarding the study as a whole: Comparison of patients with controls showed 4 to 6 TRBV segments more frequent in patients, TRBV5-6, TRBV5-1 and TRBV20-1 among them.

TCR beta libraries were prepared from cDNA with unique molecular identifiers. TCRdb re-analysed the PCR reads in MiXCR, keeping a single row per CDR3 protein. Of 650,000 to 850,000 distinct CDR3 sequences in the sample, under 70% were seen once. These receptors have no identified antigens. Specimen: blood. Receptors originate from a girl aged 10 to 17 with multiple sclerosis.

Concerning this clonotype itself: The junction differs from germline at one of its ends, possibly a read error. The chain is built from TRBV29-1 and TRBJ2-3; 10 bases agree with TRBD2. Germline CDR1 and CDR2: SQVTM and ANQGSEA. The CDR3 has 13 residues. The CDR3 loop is CSVVWLAGDAQYF. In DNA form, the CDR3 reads TGCAGCGTTGTTTGGCTAGCGGGAGATGCGCAGTATTTT.

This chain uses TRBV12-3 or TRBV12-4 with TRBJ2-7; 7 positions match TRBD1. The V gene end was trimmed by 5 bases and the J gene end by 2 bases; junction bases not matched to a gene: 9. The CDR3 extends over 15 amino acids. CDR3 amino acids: CASSPWAGTAYEQYF. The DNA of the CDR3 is TGTGCCAGCAGTCCTTGGGCCGGGACAGCCTACGAGCAGTACTTC.

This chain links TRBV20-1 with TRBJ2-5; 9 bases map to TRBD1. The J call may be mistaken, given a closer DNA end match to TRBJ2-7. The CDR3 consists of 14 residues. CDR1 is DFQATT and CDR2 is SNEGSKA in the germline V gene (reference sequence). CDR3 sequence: CSASIPGQGYEQYF. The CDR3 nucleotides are TGCAGTGCTAGTATACCGGGACAGGGCTACGAGCAGTACTTC.

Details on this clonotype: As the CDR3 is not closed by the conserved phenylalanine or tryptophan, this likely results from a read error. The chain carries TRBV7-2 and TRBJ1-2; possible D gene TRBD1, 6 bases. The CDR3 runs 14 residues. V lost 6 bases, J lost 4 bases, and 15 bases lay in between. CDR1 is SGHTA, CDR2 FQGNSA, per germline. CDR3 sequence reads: CASSSLGGSYGYTC. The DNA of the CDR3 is TGTGCCAGCAGTAGCTTAGGGGGGAGCTATGGCTACACCTGC.

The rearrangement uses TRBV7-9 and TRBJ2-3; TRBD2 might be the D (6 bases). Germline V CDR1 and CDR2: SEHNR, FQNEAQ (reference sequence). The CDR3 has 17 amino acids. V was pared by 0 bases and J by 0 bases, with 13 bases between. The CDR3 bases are TGTGCCAGCAGCTTAGCGCCGGGGGACCTCAGCACAGATACGCAGTATTTT. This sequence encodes CASSLAPGDLSTDTQYF.

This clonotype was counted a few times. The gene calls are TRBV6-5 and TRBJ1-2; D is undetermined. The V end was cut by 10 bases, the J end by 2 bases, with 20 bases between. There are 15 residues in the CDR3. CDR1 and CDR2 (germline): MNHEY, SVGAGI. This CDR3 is CATRTFREGNYGYTF. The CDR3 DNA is TGTGCCACCCGGACCTTTAGGGAAGGGAACTATGGCTACACCTTC.

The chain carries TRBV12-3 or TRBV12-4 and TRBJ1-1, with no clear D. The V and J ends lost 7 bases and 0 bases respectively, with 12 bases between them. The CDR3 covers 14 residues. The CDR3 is CASTLKGVNTEAFF. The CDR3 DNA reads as TGTGCCAGCACCCTTAAGGGAGTGAACACTGAAGCTTTCTTT.

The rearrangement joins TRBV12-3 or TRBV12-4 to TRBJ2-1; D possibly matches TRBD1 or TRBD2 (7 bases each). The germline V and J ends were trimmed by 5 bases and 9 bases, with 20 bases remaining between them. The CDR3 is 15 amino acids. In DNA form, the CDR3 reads TGTGCCAGCAGTCCAGGGGGGGCCTCCGCTGTTGAGCAGTTCTTC. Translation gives CASSPGGASAVEQFF.

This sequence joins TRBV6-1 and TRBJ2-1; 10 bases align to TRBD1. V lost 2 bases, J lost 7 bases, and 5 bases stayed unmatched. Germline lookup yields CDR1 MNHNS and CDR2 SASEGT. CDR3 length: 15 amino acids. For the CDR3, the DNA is TGTGCCAGCAGTGAATTTGGACAGGGGGGTAATGAGCAGTTCTTC. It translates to CASSEFGQGGNEQFF.

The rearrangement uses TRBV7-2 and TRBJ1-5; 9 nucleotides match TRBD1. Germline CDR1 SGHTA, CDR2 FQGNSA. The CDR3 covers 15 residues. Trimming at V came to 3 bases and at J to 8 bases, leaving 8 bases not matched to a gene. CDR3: CASSFGDRAGEPQHF. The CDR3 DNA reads TGTGCCAGCAGCTTTGGGGACAGGGCCGGGGAGCCCCAGCATTTT.

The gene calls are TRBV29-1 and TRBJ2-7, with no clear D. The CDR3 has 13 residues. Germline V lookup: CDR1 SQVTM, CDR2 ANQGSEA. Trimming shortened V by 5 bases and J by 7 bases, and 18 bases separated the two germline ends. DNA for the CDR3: TGCAGCGTTTATTCGGGTCAGGTGGGGGAGCAGTACTTC. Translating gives CSVYSGQVGEQYF.

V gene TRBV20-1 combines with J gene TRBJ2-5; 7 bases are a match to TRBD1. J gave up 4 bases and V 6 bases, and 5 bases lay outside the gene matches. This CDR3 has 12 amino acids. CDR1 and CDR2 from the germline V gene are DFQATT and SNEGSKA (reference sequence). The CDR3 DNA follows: TGCAGTGCGGGGGACAGTGGAGAGACCCAGTACTTC. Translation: CSAGDSGETQYF.

Here the CDR3 DNA reads TGTGCCACCAGTGACCGTAGCGGGGGGTGGTACAATGAGCAGTTCTTC. Its protein is CATSDRSGGWYNEQFF. This chain joins TRBV24-1 and TRBJ2-1; 10 bases agree with TRBD2. CDR1 and CDR2 from the germline V gene are KGHDR and SFDVKD. V was pared by 4 bases and J by 4 bases, with 6 bases of the junction left unmatched. The CDR3 spans 16 residues.